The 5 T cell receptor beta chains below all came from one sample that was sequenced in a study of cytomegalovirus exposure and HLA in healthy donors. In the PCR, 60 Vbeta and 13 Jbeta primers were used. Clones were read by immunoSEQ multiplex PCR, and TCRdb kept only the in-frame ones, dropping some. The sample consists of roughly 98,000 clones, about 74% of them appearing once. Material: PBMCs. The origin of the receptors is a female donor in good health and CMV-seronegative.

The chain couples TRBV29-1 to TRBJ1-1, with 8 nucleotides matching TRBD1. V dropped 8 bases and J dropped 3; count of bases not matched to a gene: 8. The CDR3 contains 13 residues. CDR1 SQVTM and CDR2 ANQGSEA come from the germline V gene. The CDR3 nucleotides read TGCAGCCACGGACAGGGTGGGGACACTGAAGCTTTCTTT. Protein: CSHGQGGDTEAFF.

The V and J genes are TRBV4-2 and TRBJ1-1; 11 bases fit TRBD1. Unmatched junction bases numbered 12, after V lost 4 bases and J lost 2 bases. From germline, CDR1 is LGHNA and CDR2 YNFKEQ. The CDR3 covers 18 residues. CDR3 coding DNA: TGTGCCAGCAGCCTTAAGACAGGACAGGGGGCGGGAAACACTGAAGCTTTCTTT. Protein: CASSLKTGQGAGNTEAFF.

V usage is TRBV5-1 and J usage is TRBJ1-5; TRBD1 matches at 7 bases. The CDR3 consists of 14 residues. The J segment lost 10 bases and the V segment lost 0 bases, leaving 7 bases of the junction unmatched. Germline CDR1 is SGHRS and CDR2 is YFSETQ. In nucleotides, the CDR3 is TGCGCCAGCAGCTTGGGGGACAGTTCTCAACCCCAGCATTTT. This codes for CASSLGDSSQPQHF.

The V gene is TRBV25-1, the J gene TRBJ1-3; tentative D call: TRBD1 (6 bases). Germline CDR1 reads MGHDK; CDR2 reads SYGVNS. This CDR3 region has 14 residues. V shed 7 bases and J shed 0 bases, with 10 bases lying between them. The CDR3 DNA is TGTGCCAGCATCGGACAGAGCTCTGGAAACACCATATATTTT. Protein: CASIGQSSGNTIYF.

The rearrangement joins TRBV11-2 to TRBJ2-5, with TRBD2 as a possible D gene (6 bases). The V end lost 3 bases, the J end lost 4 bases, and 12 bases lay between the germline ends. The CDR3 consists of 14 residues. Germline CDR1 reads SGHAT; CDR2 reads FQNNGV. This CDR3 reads CASSFPGLGETQYF. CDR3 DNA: TGTGCCAGCAGCTTCCCGGGACTGGGAGAGACCCAGTACTTC.